This TCR beta chain comes out of a study of blood T cell repertoires in COVID-19. Study summary: The study drew acute and convalescent COVID-19 samples from the United States, Italy and Spain. T cells, B-cell-depleted T cells, or PBMCs provided the cDNA or gDNA that served as material.

Authors' data handling: Amplification of reference gene primers was used by the study to estimate nucleated cell counts. The method was immunoSEQ multiplex PCR; TCRdb's version includes in-frame clones alone and lacks a portion of them. V and J calls and clone size are those listed in that table; D and trimming were worked out from the DNA. Here the sample spans 170,000 or so clones, approximately 88% being singletons. This CDR3 contains 14 residues. Trimming took 6 bases from V and 6 from J, leaving 19 bases between them. The germline gives CDR1 SGHKS, CDR2 YYEKEE (reference sequence). Material: peripheral blood. The clonotype originates from a woman in her fifties or sixties with acute or convalescent COVID-19. This chain links TRBV5-5 with TRBJ2-7; D is ambiguous. This CDR3 is CASTSLQAKLEQYF. The CDR3 coding sequence is TGTGCCAGCACCTCTCTGCAGGCAAAGCTCGAGCAGTACTTC.